Below are 18 T cell receptor beta chains sequenced from a single sample in a study of tumor-infiltrating lymphocytes in primary liver carcinoma. Bulk tissue was left unsorted, and RNA and DNA were co-extracted from approximately 20-30 mg of it. Priming with a constant-region primer yielded TCR beta cDNA from 500 ng total RNA. Library construction for TCR beta comprised three nested multiplex PCR rounds performed with slightly modified ARM-PCR. Two initial PCR rounds of around 9 cycles each paired TRBV1-TRBV30 forward primers with a C-beta reverse primer. TCRdb reanalysed the multiplex PCR reads using MiXCR and keeps one entry per CDR3 protein. The repertoire consists of some 190,000 distinct CDR3 sequences, with around four fifths occurring once and the leading ten covering 15% to 20%. Material for sequencing was tumor tissue from primary liver carcinoma. The receptors were sampled from a man aged 40-49 years with primary liver carcinoma and hepatitis B virus infection.

To note about this clonotype: At one end, the junction sequence differs from germline, possibly due to a read error. The gene calls are TRBV7-8 and TRBJ2-5; no reliable D call. The germline gives CDR1 SGHVS, CDR2 FQNEAQ. The CDR3 runs 13 residues. In nucleotides, the CDR3 is TGTGCCTGCAGCTTAGTGGTACAAGAGACCCAGTACTTT. Amino acids: CACSLVVQETQYF. The full variable domain, completed using reference TRBV7-8 and TRBJ2-5, is GAGVSQSPRYKVAKRGQDVALRCDPISGHVSLFWYQQALGQGPEFLTYFQNEAQLDKSGLPSDRFFAERPEGSVSTLKIQRTQQEDSAVYLCACSLVVQETQYFGPGTRLLVL.

A remark on this clonotype: Mismatch with germline at one junction end may stem from a read error. The genes are TRBV29-1 and TRBJ1-3; D remains ambiguous. CDR1 and CDR2 (germline): SQVTM, ANQGSEA. The CDR3 is made up of 12 amino acids. CDR3 loop: CSLEGSGNTIYF. The CDR3 DNA reads TGCAGCCTTGAAGGGAGTGGAAACACCATATATTTT.

Notes on this clonotype: The germline gene is not matched at one end of the junction; a read error may be the cause. This chain uses TRBV4-3 with TRBJ2-3, with TRBD1 matching over 9 bases. CDR1 LGHNA and CDR2 YSLEER come from the germline V gene. This CDR3 is 15 amino acids long. CDR3 in DNA: TGCTCCAGCAGCCTCCGACAGGGGGGGACAGATACGCAATATTTT. Amino acid sequence: CSSSLRQGGTDTQYF.

Points on this clonotype: Without the conserved terminal phenylalanine or tryptophan, this CDR3 likely stems from a read error. The V call is TRBV6-1, the J call TRBJ2-3; D possibly matches TRBD1 or TRBD2 (5 bases each). The CDR3 runs to 16 residues. In germline, CDR1 is MNHNS, CDR2 SASEGT. CDR3 sequence (DNA): TGTGCCAGCGGTGAAATAGGAGGACACTGCACAGATACGCAGTATTCT. It codes for CASGEIGGHCTDTQYS.

Turning to this clonotype: Because it lacks the conserved phenylalanine or tryptophan at the end, this CDR3 is likely a read error. The chain has TRBV5-4 and TRBJ2-2; 12 nucleotides align to TRBD1. This CDR3 comprises 16 residues. The germline CDR1 and CDR2 sequences are SGHNT and YYREEE (reference sequence). The CDR3 region is CASSSPGQGAAGELFS. The CDR3 DNA is TGTGCCAGCAGCTCCCCGGGACAGGGGGCTGCCGGAGAGCTGTTTTCT.

As to this clonotype: One end of the junction fails to match germline, which may point to a read error. The chain recombines TRBV5-6 with TRBJ2-1; no definite D call. CDR1 is SGHDT, CDR2 YYEEEE, per germline. The CDR3 loop spans 17 amino acids. In nucleotides, the CDR3 is TGTGCCAGCAGCTTGGGACGGAGCCGCTCTCGGTACAGTGAGCAGATCTTC. This translates into CASSLGRSRSRYSEQIF.

The chain links TRBV6-5 to TRBJ1-1; 7 positions agree with TRBD1. CDR3 length: 12 residues. J gave up 12 bases and V 6 bases, and 10 bases lay outside the gene matches. In germline, CDR1 is MNHEY, CDR2 SVGAGI. The DNA for the CDR3 is TGTGCCAGCAGGGGGACAGTGAGGAAAACTTTCTTT. This sequence encodes CASRGTVRKTFF.

The chain couples TRBV29-1 to TRBJ2-7; D ambiguous. CDR1 and CDR2 from the germline V gene are SQVTM and ANQGSEA. The CDR3 length is 13 residues. With 6 bases removed from V and 7 bases from J, the gap between germline ends came to 19 bases. The CDR3 here is CSVTGTRKGEQYF. Written as DNA, the CDR3 is TGCAGCGTAACCGGAACGAGGAAGGGAGAGCAGTACTTC.

About this clonotype itself: As the CDR3 is not closed by the conserved phenylalanine or tryptophan, this likely results from a read error. This CDR3 reads CASSEVGSAYEQYY. The DNA for the CDR3 is TGTGCCAGCAGTGAAGTCGGCAGCGCCTACGAGCAGTACTAT. The V call is TRBV6-1, the J call TRBJ2-7; D not certain. This CDR3 spans 14 amino acids. Trimming left V 1 base short and J 2 bases short, with 9 bases between. Germline CDR1 reads MNHNS; CDR2 reads SASEGT.

A word on this clonotype: A read error may produce the germline difference seen at one junction end. The chain carries TRBV11-2 and TRBJ2-6; tentatively, D is TRBD1 (5 bases). The CDR3 is 16 residues long. Germline lookup yields CDR1 SGHAT and CDR2 FQNNGV. The DNA for the CDR3 is TGCGACAGCAGCTTATCGTCAGGGATTGGGGCTAACGTCCTGACTTTC. Encoded protein: CDSSLSSGIGANVLTF.

Concerning this clonotype: An end of the junction does not agree with germline; a read error may underlie this. The chain recombines TRBV6-6 with TRBJ1-3; a possible D gene is TRBD1 (6 bases). In germline, CDR1 is MNHNY, CDR2 SVGAGI (reference sequence). This CDR3 has 15 residues. The CDR3 spells CASSPGGGSGDTIYF. In nucleotides, the CDR3 is TGTGCCAGCAGTCCCGGGGGGGGCTCTGGAGACACGATATATTTT.

The gene calls are TRBV29-1 and TRBJ2-3, with no clear D. CDR1 is SQVTM and CDR2 is ANQGSEA in the germline V gene. CDR3 size: 15 residues. V shed 3 bases and J shed 15 bases, with 28 bases lying between them. CDR3 sequence (DNA): TGCAGCGTTGAGGGCGAGGCCGGCATCACAAATATGCATTATTTT. Its translation: CSVEGEAGITNMHYF.

A word on this clonotype: The CDR3 does not close with the conserved phenylalanine or tryptophan, likely indicating a read error. The CDR3 coding sequence is TGTGACTGCAGTTTGCCGAGGGAGAGCACAGATACGCAGTATTAT. This sequence encodes CDCSLPRESTDTQYY. J is TRBJ2-3 and V is TRBV11-1; weak D call: TRBD2 (5 bases). The CDR3 sequence is 15 residues long. The germline V gene has CDR1 SGHAT and CDR2 FQDESV (reference sequence).

Concerning this clonotype: This may arise from a read error, as a much more abundant clone is one base away. This chain links TRBV25-1 with TRBJ2-1; 7 nucleotides line up with TRBD1. The CDR3 is 15 amino acids. Germline CDR1 reads MGHDK; CDR2 reads SYGVNS. CDR3 protein: CVSRDSGGSYNEQFF. CDR3 nucleotides: TGTGTCAGCAGGGATTCAGGGGGTTCCTACAATGAGCAGTTCTTC.

V usage is TRBV29-1 and J usage is TRBJ2-2; 7 bases are a match to TRBD2. With V trimmed by 5 bases and J by 4 bases, 10 bases remained unmatched. CDR3 length: 15 amino acids. Germline V gene data show CDR1 as SQVTM and CDR2 as ANQGSEA. DNA for the CDR3: TGCAGCGTTAGGACTAGTGCGGCGATCACCGGGGAGCTGTTTTTT. This translates into CSVRTSAAITGELFF.

Remarks on this clonotype: One end of the junction does not line up with germline, which may come from a read error. V and J are TRBV28 and TRBJ1-1, with D perhaps TRBD1 (5 bases). The CDR3 runs 13 residues. Germline V gives CDR1 MDHEN, CDR2 SYDVKM. The CDR3 loop is CASSPRVDTEVFF. DNA for the CDR3: TGTGCCAGCAGTCCTAGGGTGGACACTGAAGTTTTCTTC.

This clonotype was recorded a few times. This chain joins TRBV20-1 and TRBJ2-1; 11 nucleotides line up with TRBD2. The V segment lost 7 bases and the J segment 9 bases; nucleotides outside the gene matches: 8. CDR1 is DFQATT and CDR2 is SNEGSKA in the germline V gene (reference sequence). The CDR3 runs 13 residues. The CDR3 spells CSGGLAVTGEQFF. Written as DNA, the CDR3 is TGCAGTGGGGGACTAGCGGTAACCGGTGAGCAGTTCTTC.

Only one count was recorded for this clonotype. Given the absence of the conserved phenylalanine or tryptophan at the CDR3 end, a read error is likely. The chain is built from TRBV4-2 and TRBJ2-5, with no clear D. This CDR3 comprises 15 residues. Germline V gives CDR1 LGHNA, CDR2 YNFKEQ. Here the CDR3 reads CASCQDMGSVETQYS. DNA for the CDR3: TGTGCCAGCTGCCAAGACATGGGATCGGTGGAGACCCAGTACTCC.